Below, 19 T cell receptor beta chains from the same sample are listed, as sequenced in a study of post-analysis software for immune sequencing data. General study points: A few TRBV segments occurring more often in patients than controls included TRBV5-6, TRBV5-1 and TRBV20-1.

These receptors have no known antigen. Tagging with unique molecular identifiers was a feature of the TCR beta cDNA libraries. MiXCR, run by TCRdb on the PCR reads, gives a single entry per CDR3 protein. In the table there are under 650,000 distinct CDR3 sequences, 44% of which are singletons. Source material: blood. The source is a girl aged 5 to 17 with multiple sclerosis.

As to this clonotype: The junction departs from the called germline gene at one end, perhaps through a read error. The chain is built from TRBV7-6 and TRBJ1-4; D is unresolved. The CDR3 covers 14 residues. Germline V lookup: CDR1 SGHVS, CDR2 FNYEAQ. CDR3 coding DNA: TGTGCCAGCAGCTTAGGCGGATATAATGAAGAACTGTTTTTT. Protein sequence: CASSLGGYNEELFF.

The chain combines TRBV21-1 with TRBJ2-4. The J call may be in error: the DNA end matches TRBJ2-7 better. TRBV21-1 is a recognized pseudogene. The CDR3 contains 13 residues. The CDR3 reads CASSKYWVGEQYF. The CDR3 coding sequence is TGTGCCAGCAGCAAATACTGGGTTGGCGAGCAGTACTTC.

This sequence joins TRBV9 and TRBJ1-5; D remains ambiguous. The V end was cut by 3 bases, the J end by 0 bases, with 7 bases between. The CDR3 totals 14 residues. CDR1 and CDR2 (germline): SGDLS, YYNGEE. As DNA, the CDR3 is TGTGCCAGCAGCGCCGACTATAGCAATCAGCCCCAGCATTTT. Amino acids: CASSADYSNQPQHF.

This clonotype has just a few counts. V usage is TRBV12-3 or TRBV12-4 and J usage is TRBJ2-1; weak D call: TRBD1 (5 bases). Trimming took 4 bases from V and 6 from J, leaving 16 bases between them. The length of the CDR3 is 15 residues. CDR3 residues: CASSSPRVGPNEQFF. The CDR3 DNA reads TGTGCCAGCAGTTCCCCCAGGGTAGGACCCAATGAGCAGTTCTTC.

The chain couples TRBV6-5 to TRBJ2-4, with 15 bases identical to TRBD2. CDR3 size: 16 residues. J was trimmed by 5 bases and V by 10 bases; bases with no gene match: 9. Per the germline V gene, CDR1 is MNHEY and CDR2 is SVGAGI. DNA for the CDR3: TGTGCCACCTTTCCGGGACTAGCGGGGGGAGAAAACATTCAGTACTTC. This gives the protein CATFPGLAGGENIQYF.

This clonotype appeared a few times. The CDR3 nucleotides are TGTGCCAGCAGTGTTTTAGCGGATTCCTACAATGAGCAGTTCTTC. Residues: CASSVLADSYNEQFF. The chain carries TRBV6-4 and TRBJ2-1; TRBD2 might be the D (6 bases). This CDR3 has 15 residues. V lost 4 bases and J lost 1, with 11 bases in between. Per the germline V gene, CDR1 is MRHNA and CDR2 is SNTAGT.

As for this clonotype: An end of the junction differs from the germline gene, which may be a read error. The J gene is TRBJ2-6, the V gene TRBV15, with a possible D match to TRBD1 (5 bases). The length of the CDR3 is 18 residues. The germline V gene has CDR1 LNHNV and CDR2 YYDKDF (reference sequence). Here the CDR3 DNA reads TGTGCCACCAGCAGAGATCGCCAGACCTACTCTGGGGCCAACGTCCTGACGTTC. Its translation is CATSRDRQTYSGANVLTF.

The chain combines TRBV7-3 with TRBJ2-1; D is possibly TRBD1 (7 bases). Germline values: CDR1 SGHTA, CDR2 FQGTGA. The length of the CDR3 is 15 residues. The ends were cut back, 1 base at V and 5 bases at J, with 12 bases in the middle. Here the CDR3 reads CASSLSAGGNNEQFF. As DNA, the CDR3 is TGTGCCAGCAGCTTAAGCGCAGGGGGGAACAATGAGCAGTTCTTC.

The J gene is TRBJ2-3, the V gene TRBV28; TRBD2 agrees at 14 bases. V shed 5 bases and J 5 bases; nucleotides not matched to a gene: 12. This CDR3 is built from 18 residues. CDR1 MDHEN and CDR2 SYDVKM come from the germline V gene. The CDR3 protein is CASSPGLAGVRWEDTQYF. Here the CDR3 DNA reads TGTGCCAGCAGTCCGGGACTAGCGGGAGTGAGATGGGAAGATACGCAGTATTTT. Supplemented by reference TRBV28 and TRBJ2-3, the full variable domain reads DVKVTQSSRYLVKRTGEKVFLECVQDMDHENMFWYRQDPGLGLRLIYFSYDVKMKEKGDIPEGYSVSREKKERFSLILESASTNQTSMYLCASSPGLAGVRWEDTQYFGPGTRLTVL.

The rearrangement joins TRBV29-1 to TRBJ2-1; TRBD1 or TRBD2 may be the D gene (5 bases each). Germline CDR1 SQVTM, CDR2 ANQGSEA. Trimming cost V 5 bases and J 3 bases, with 17 bases left between them. CDR3 length: 15 residues. CDR3: CSVSLRGIFYNEQFF. Here the CDR3 DNA reads TGCAGCGTTTCTCTCCGGGGCATATTCTACAATGAGCAGTTCTTC.

For the CDR3, the DNA is TGTGCCAGCAGCTTATCCAGGGGCTCGCAGTATTTT. Its translation is CASSLSRGSQYF. The rearrangement joins TRBV7-2 to TRBJ2-3, with D possibly TRBD1 on 6 matching bases. Trimming removed 2 bases at V and 10 bases at J, with 10 bases between. Germline assignment: CDR1 SGHTA and CDR2 FQGNSA. CDR3 length equals 12 residues.

This clonotype came up a few times. J is TRBJ2-3 and V is TRBV7-2; TRBD2 aligns across 7 bases. The CDR3 has 13 amino acids. V trimming: 4 bases; J trimming: 6 bases; junction bases outside the gene matches: 4. Germline-derived CDR1 and CDR2 are SGHTA and FQGNSA. The DNA of the CDR3 is TGTGCCAGCAGCTCTAGCGGAAAGGATACGCAGTATTTT. It is translated as CASSSSGKDTQYF. Based on the CDR3 plus reference TRBV7-2 and TRBJ2-3, the full variable domain is GAGVSQSPSNKVTEKGKDVELRCDPISGHTALYWYRQSLGQGLEFLIYFQGNSAPDKSGLPSDRFSAERTGGSVSTLTIQRTQQEDSAVYLCASSSSGKDTQYFGPGTRLTVL.

The chain carries TRBV7-9 and TRBJ2-1; 7 bases fit TRBD2. Unmatched junction bases numbered 8, after V lost 1 base and J lost 8 bases. CDR1 SEHNR and CDR2 FQNEAQ come from the germline V gene (reference sequence). The length of the CDR3 is 15 residues. The CDR3 here is CASSLDGAGDYEQFF. For the CDR3, the DNA is TGTGCCAGCAGCTTAGACGGGGCGGGAGATTATGAGCAGTTCTTC. The entire variable domain, with the rest obtained from reference TRBV7-9 and TRBJ2-1, is as follows: DTGVSQNPRHKITKRGQNVTFRCDPISEHNRLYWYRQTLGQGPEFLTYFQNEAQLEKSRLLSDRFSAERPKGSFSTLEIQRTEQGDSAMYLCASSLDGAGDYEQFFGPGTRLTVL.

This clonotype was seen only a few times. The chain uses TRBV12-3 or TRBV12-4 and TRBJ2-2; D may be TRBD1 (6 bases). The CDR3 consists of 14 residues. V lost 5 bases, J lost 4 bases, and 11 bases lay in between. This chain's CDR3 is CASSPTGSTGELFF. CDR3 nucleotides: TGTGCCAGCAGTCCTACAGGGAGCACCGGGGAGCTGTTTTTT.

The chain carries TRBV6-2 or TRBV6-3 and TRBJ2-1; perhaps D is TRBD1 or TRBD2 (6 bases each). The CDR3 length is 16 residues. The germline V and J ends were trimmed by 10 bases and 7 bases, with 26 bases remaining between them. CDR1 and CDR2 (germline): MNHEY, SVGEGT. CDR3 nucleotides: TGTGCCACGGGCAAAGAAGGGGGGACCTCTCTTAATGAGCAGTTCTTC. Protein product: CATGKEGGTSLNEQFF.

The chain couples TRBV4-2 to TRBJ2-1, with no clear D. Looked up from germline, CDR1 is LGHNA and CDR2 is YNFKEQ. Trimming cost V 1 base and J 2 bases, with 6 bases left between them. The CDR3 is 14 residues long. The CDR3 loop reads CASSQARTYNEQFF. For the CDR3, the DNA is TGTGCCAGCAGCCAAGCTCGGACCTACAATGAGCAGTTCTTC.

This clonotype was seen more than once but under ten times. The junction departs from the called germline gene at one end, perhaps through a read error. CDR3 coding DNA: TGTGCCAGCAGTCAAACAGTTAGCTCCTACAATGAGCAGTTCTTC. It codes for CASSQTVSSYNEQFF. The gene calls are TRBV5-1 and TRBJ2-1, with unresolved D. The CDR3 is 15 residues long. Germline V lookup: CDR1 SGHRS, CDR2 YFSETQ.

Notes on this clonotype: It may be a read error: a sequence one base away is much more abundant. The rearrangement links TRBV20-1 to TRBJ1-1; D gene ambiguous. Deletions cut 6 bases from V and 0 bases from J, with 11 bases between. The germline V gene has CDR1 DFQATT and CDR2 SNEGSKA (reference sequence). The CDR3 loop spans 13 amino acids. CDR3 DNA sequence: TGCAGTGCCTCCGCGCCCATGAACACTGAAGCTTTCTTT. Its protein is CSASAPMNTEAFF.

V is TRBV29-1 and J is TRBJ2-7; no reliable D call. V was cut by 1 base and J by 2 bases, with 18 bases left in between. The germline gives CDR1 SQVTM, CDR2 ANQGSEA. CDR3 length: 16 residues. As DNA, the CDR3 is TGCAGCGTTGAAGCCGCTGAAATGGGAAAAACCTACGAGCAGTACTTC. Its translation: CSVEAAEMGKTYEQYF.